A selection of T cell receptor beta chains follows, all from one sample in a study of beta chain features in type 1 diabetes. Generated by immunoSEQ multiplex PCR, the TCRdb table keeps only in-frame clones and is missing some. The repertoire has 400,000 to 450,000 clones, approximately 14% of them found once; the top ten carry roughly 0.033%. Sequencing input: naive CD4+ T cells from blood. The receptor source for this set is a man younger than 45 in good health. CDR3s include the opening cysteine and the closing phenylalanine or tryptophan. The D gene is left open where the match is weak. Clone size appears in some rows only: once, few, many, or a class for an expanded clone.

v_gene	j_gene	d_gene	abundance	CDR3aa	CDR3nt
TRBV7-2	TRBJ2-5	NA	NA	CASRHLGGLQETQYF	TGTGCCAGCAGACATCTCGGCGGGCTTCAAGAGACCCAGTACTTC
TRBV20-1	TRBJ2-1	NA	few	CSAVSDEQFF	TGCAGTGCCGTGAGTGATGAGCAGTTCTTC
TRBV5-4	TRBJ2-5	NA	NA	CASSLVPGTQYF	TGTGCCAGCAGCTTGGTTCCGGGGACCCAGTACTTC
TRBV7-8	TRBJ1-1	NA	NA	CASSLNPGANTEAFF	TGTGCCAGCAGCTTAAATCCGGGGGCAAACACTGAAGCTTTCTTT
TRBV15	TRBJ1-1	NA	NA	CATSKSARTMNTEAFF	TGTGCCACCAGCAAGTCCGCGAGGACAATGAACACTGAAGCTTTCTTT
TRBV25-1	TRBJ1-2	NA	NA	CASSEYPGDRGYTF	TGTGCCAGCAGTGAATACCCCGGGGACCGTGGCTACACCTTC
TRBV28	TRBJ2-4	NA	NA	CASSLLRSRGGNIQYF	TGTGCCAGCAGTCTACTCCGTAGCAGGGGCGGAAACATTCAGTACTTC
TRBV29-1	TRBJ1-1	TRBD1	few	CSGALDRAQAFF	TGCAGCGGAGCCCTCGACAGGGCTCAAGCTTTCTTT
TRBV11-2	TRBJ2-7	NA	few	CASSTSRKPYEQYF	TGTGCCAGCAGCACCAGCCGAAAGCCCTACGAGCAGTACTTC
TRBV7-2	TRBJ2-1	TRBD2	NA	CASSLPSAGVAYNEQFF	TGTGCCAGCAGCTTACCTTCAGCGGGAGTTGCCTACAATGAGCAGTTCTTC
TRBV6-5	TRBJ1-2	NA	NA	CASSYSPGSGYGYTF	TGTGCCAGCAGTTACTCACCGGGGTCTGGCTATGGCTACACCTTC
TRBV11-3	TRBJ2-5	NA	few	CASSQGYRDQETQYF	TGTGCCAGCAGCCAAGGGTACAGGGACCAAGAGACCCAGTACTTC
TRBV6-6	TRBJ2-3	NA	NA	CASAKLADTQYF	TGTGCCAGCGCAAAGCTGGCAGATACGCAGTATTTT
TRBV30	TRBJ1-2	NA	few	CAWSALGDYGYTF	TGTGCCTGGAGCGCCTTGGGGGACTATGGCTACACCTTC
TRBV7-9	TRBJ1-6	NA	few	CAVSSYNSPLHF	TGTGCAGTGAGCTCCTATAATTCACCCCTCCACTTT
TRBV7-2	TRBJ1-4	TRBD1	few	CASSSGTVNEKLFF	TGTGCCAGCAGCTCCGGGACAGTAAATGAAAAACTGTTTTTT
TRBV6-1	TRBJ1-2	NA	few	CASSEFWMGRTYGYTF	TGTGCCAGCAGTGAATTCTGGATGGGCAGAACATATGGCTACACCTTC
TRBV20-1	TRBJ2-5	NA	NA	CSASDQETQYF	TGCAGTGCTAGTGACCAAGAGACCCAGTACTTC
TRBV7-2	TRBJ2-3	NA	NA	CASSLGGLDTDTQYF	TGTGCCAGCAGCCTCGGGGGTCTTGACACAGATACGCAGTATTTT
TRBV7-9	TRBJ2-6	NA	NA	CASSPTGRESGANVLTF	TGTGCCAGCAGCCCTACAGGGAGGGAGTCTGGGGCCAACGTCCTGACTTTC
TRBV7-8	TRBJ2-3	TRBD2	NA	CASSLREGTTDTQYF	TGTGCCAGCAGCTTACGGGAGGGGACCACAGATACGCAGTATTTT
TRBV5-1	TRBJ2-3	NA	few	CASSIGAPTDTQYF	TGCGCCAGCAGCATTGGGGCCCCTACAGATACGCAGTATTTT
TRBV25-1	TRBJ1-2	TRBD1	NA	CASMPRQGQGYTF	TGTGCCAGCATGCCCCGACAGGGGCAAGGCTACACCTTC
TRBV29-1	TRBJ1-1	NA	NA	CSVDNGLDTEAFF	TGCAGCGTTGATAATGGGTTGGACACTGAAGCTTTCTTT
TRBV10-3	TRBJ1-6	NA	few	CAISEGGSLNSPLHF	TGTGCCATCAGTGAGGGGGGGAGTCTTAATTCACCCCTCCACTTT
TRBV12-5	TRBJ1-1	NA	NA	CASGPFTENTEAFF	TGTGCTAGTGGTCCCTTTACAGAGAACACTGAAGCTTTCTTT
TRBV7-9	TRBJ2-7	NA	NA	CASSFAGSPYEQYF	TGTGCCAGCAGCTTTGCCGGGAGCCCCTACGAGCAGTACTTC
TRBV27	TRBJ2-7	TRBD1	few	CASSPDLRGHYEQYF	TGTGCCAGCAGTCCCGATCTCAGGGGGCACTACGAGCAGTACTTC
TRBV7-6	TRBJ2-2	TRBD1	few	CASSLANRGLTGELFF	TGTGCCAGCAGCTTGGCAAACAGGGGCCTCACCGGGGAGCTGTTTTTT
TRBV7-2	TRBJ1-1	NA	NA	CASSQPRASRRTEAFF	TGTGCCAGCAGCCAGCCCCGGGCCTCGAGGCGCACTGAAGCTTTCTTT
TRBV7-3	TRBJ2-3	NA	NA	CASSTRWAGDSSDTQYF	TGTGCCAGCAGCACTCGGTGGGCAGGGGATTCATCAGATACGCAGTATTTT
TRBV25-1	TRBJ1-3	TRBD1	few	CASSEGRTGLSGNTIYF	TGTGCCAGCAGTGAGGGCCGGACAGGACTCTCTGGAAACACCATATATTTT
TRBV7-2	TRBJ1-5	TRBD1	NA	CASSGTGGNQPQHF	TGTGCCAGCAGCGGGACAGGGGGCAATCAGCCCCAGCATTTT
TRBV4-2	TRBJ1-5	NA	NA	CASSQGQRNQPQHF	TGTGCCAGCAGCCAAGGTCAGAGGAATCAGCCCCAGCATTTT
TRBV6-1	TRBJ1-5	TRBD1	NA	CASSGTGGNQPQHF	TGTGCCAGCAGTGGGACAGGGGGAAATCAGCCCCAGCATTTT
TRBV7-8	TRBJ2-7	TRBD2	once	CASSFASAGGYEQYF	TGTGCCAGCAGCTTCGCCTCCGCGGGGGGCTACGAGCAGTACTTC
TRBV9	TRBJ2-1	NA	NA	CASSPLALGNNEQFF	TGTGCCAGCAGTCCGCTAGCTCTGGGAAACAATGAGCAGTTCTTC
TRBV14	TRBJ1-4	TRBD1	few	CASSQTRQGTLLLNEKLFF	TGTGCCAGCAGCCAAACCCGACAGGGGACGCTGCTTCTGAATGAAAAACTGTTTTTT
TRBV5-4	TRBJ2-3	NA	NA	CASSSMGGGTDTQYF	TGTGCCAGCAGCTCGATGGGAGGCGGCACAGATACGCAGTATTTT
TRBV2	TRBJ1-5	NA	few	CASSMRGNQPQHF	TGTGCCAGCTCAATGAGAGGCAATCAGCCCCAGCATTTT
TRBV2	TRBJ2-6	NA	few	CASLASEFGANVLTF	TGTGCCAGCTTGGCCTCCGAATTTGGGGCCAACGTCCTGACTTTC
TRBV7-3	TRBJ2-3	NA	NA	CASSLTTSTDTQYF	TGTGCCAGCAGCTTAACAACTAGCACAGATACGCAGTATTTT
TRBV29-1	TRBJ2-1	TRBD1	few	CSVEGTGGENNEQFF	TGCAGCGTTGAAGGGACAGGGGGCGAGAACAATGAGCAGTTCTTC
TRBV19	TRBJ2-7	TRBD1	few	CAVQGASYEQYF	TGTGCCGTACAGGGGGCGTCCTACGAGCAGTACTTC
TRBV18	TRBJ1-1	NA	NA	CASSPRVGTEAFF	TGTGCCAGCTCACCACGGGTGGGCACTGAAGCTTTCTTT
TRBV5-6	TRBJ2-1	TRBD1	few	CASSDSERQGTIYNEQFF	TGTGCCAGCAGCGACTCCGAAAGACAGGGAACGATCTACAATGAGCAGTTCTTC
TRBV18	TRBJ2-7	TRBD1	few	CASSPKAGGSYEQYF	TGTGCCAGCTCACCAAAAGCAGGGGGCTCCTACGAGCAGTACTTC
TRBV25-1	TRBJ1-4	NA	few	CASSEWSGVRDEKLFF	TGTGCCAGCAGTGAATGGAGTGGTGTTAGGGATGAAAAACTGTTTTTT
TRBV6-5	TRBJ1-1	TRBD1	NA	CASSGTVNTEAFF	TGTGCCAGCAGTGGGACAGTGAACACTGAAGCTTTCTTT
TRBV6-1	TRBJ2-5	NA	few	CASREWGVETQYF	TGTGCCAGCAGAGAATGGGGAGTCGAGACCCAGTACTTC
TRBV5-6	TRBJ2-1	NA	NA	CANVSGNEQFF	TGTGCCAATGTTAGCGGCAATGAGCAGTTCTTC
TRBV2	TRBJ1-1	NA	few	CASGGLDGREAFF	TGTGCCAGCGGAGGGCTGGACGGTAGAGAAGCTTTCTTT
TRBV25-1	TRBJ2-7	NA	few	CASSEYGGPPDEQYF	TGTGCCAGCAGTGAGTACGGCGGACCCCCGGACGAGCAGTACTTC